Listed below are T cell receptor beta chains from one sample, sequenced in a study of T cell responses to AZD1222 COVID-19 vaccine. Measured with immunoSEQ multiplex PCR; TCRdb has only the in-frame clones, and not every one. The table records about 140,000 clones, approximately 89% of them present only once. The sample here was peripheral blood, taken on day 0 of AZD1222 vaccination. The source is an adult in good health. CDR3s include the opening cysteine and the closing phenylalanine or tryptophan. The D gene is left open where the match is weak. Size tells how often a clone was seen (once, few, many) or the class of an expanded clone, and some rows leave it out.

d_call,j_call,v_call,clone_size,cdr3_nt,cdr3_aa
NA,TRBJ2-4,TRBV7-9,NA,TGTGCCAGCAGCTGGGACAAAGCCAAAAACATTCAGTACTTC,CASSWDKAKNIQYF
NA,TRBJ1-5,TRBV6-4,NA,TGTGCCAGCAGTGAGTGGCCAAATCAGCCCCAGCATTTT,CASSEWPNQPQHF
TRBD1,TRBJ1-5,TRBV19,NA,TGTGCCAGTAGCGGGACAGGTCGGTTCAATCAGCCCCAGCATTTT,CASSGTGRFNQPQHF
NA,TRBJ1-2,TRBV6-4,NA,TGTGCCAGCAGTGACGACGGCTATGGCTACACCTTC,CASSDDGYGYTF
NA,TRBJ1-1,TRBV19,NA,TGTGCCAGTAGTGAGACAGGCACTGAAGCTTTCTTT,CASSETGTEAFF
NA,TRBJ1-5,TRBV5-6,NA,TGTGCCAGCAGCTTGGGGGGGCATTCGATTAATCAGCCCCAGCATTTT,CASSLGGHSINQPQHF
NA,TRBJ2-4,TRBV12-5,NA,TGTGCTAGTGTCAACAATCTTTGGGGGAACATTCAGTACTTC,CASVNNLWGNIQYF
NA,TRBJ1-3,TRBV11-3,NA,TGTGCCAGCAGCTCCGCAGGGGAACGGGGAAACACCATATATTTT,CASSSAGERGNTIYF
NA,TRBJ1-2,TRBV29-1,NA,TGCAGCGTACCGACAGGAGACTATGGCTACACCTTC,CSVPTGDYGYTF
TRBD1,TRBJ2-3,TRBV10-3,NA,TGTGCCATCAGTGTGGGACAGACACACACAGATACGCAGTATTTT,CAISVGQTHTDTQYF
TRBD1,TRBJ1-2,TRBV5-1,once,TGCGCCAGCAGCTCTGTCGGGACAGGGGGCGAGCTAAGTTATGGCTACACCTTC,CASSSVGTGGELSYGYTF
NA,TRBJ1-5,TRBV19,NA,TGTGCCACCCAAACCTCTTCGGTGAGCAATCAGCCCCAGCATTTT,CATQTSSVSNQPQHF
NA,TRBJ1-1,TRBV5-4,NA,TGTGCCAGCATGCAAGGGAGGGTGAACACTGAAGCTTTCTTT,CASMQGRVNTEAFF
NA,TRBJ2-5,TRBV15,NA,TGTGCCACCAGCAGGAGGACAGCCGGGGTGGAGACCCAGTACTTC,CATSRRTAGVETQYF
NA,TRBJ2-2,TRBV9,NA,TGTGCCAGCAGCGTAGGGGGGAGCCTCGCCGGGGAGCTGTTTTTT,CASSVGGSLAGELFF
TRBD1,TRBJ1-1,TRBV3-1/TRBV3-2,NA,TGTGCCAGCAGGCCGACAGGGTTTGGTAGAGAGGGGGGTGCCGCTTTCTTT,CASRPTGFGREGGAAFF
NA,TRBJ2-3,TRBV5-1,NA,TGCGCCAGCAGCTTGGTAGGGCGCGGCACAGATACGCAGTATTTT,CASSLVGRGTDTQYF
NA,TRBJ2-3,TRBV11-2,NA,TGTGCCAGCAGCTGGGACCCGTCTACGCAGTATTTT,CASSWDPSTQYF
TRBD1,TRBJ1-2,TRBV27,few,TGTGCCAGCAGGGTCGGGGACAGCTATGGCTACACCTTC,CASRVGDSYGYTF
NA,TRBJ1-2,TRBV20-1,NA,TGCAGTGCTAGTCCGACCGTCAAATGGTATGGCTACACCTTC,CSASPTVKWYGYTF
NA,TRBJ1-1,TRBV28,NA,TGTGCCACCGAAGACAGGTCAAACACTGAAGCTTTCTTT,CATEDRSNTEAFF
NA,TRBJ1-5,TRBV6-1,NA,TGTGCCAGCAGTGAAGGAGGGGGTCAGCCCCAGCATTTT,CASSEGGGQPQHF
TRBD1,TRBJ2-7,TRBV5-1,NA,TGCGCCAGCAGCTTGGGACAGGGCCCATCTTACGAGCAGTACTTC,CASSLGQGPSYEQYF
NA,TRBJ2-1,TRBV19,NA,TGTGCCAGTAGTCTTCCCTCCGGGACAAGCCGTAATGAGCAGTTCTTC,CASSLPSGTSRNEQFF
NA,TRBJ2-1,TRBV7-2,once,TGTGCCAGCAGCTTAGCGATGGGGGGAGCCTACAATGAGCAGTTCTTC,CASSLAMGGAYNEQFF
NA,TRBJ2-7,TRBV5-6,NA,TGTGCCAGCAGCCAGATGAGACTGAGCTCCTACGAGCAGTACTTC,CASSQMRLSSYEQYF
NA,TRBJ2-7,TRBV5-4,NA,TGTGCCAGCAGCGCGGACAGACCGTCCTCCTACGAGCAGTACTTC,CASSADRPSSYEQYF
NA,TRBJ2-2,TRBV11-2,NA,TGTGCCAGCAGCCCCGTCGGGGGAGCGCGCACCGGGGAGCTGTTTTTT,CASSPVGGARTGELFF
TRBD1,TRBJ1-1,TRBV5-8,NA,TGTGCCAGCAGCTTAATTAAGAGGACAGGGCGAGCTGAAGCTTTCTTT,CASSLIKRTGRAEAFF
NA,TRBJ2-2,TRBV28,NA,TGTGCCGGTCGATCCAGGGGCCTTCGTCCCGGGGAGCTGTTTTTT,CAGRSRGLRPGELFF
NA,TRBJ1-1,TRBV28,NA,TGTGCCAGCAGTTTGGCGACAACGGTCGGGGCTTTCTTT,CASSLATTVGAFF
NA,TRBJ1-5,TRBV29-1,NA,TGCAGCGCCGCCGAGGGCTTGGGCAATCAGCCCCAGCATTTT,CSAAEGLGNQPQHF
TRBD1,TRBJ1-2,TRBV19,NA,TGTGCCAGTTCAACAGGGGGCCCTTATGGCTACACCTTC,CASSTGGPYGYTF
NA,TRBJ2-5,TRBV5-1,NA,TGCGCCAGCAGCTTCAGACAGGCCCAAGAGACCCAGTACTTC,CASSFRQAQETQYF
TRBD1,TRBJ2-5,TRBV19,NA,TGTGCCAGTAGTAATGTGGGACAGATCAGCAAGGAGACCCAGTACTTC,CASSNVGQISKETQYF
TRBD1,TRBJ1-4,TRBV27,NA,TGTGCCAGCAGTTTCCGGACAGGGTGGGATGAAAAACTGTTTTTT,CASSFRTGWDEKLFF
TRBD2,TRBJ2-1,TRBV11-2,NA,TGTGCCAGCAGCCAGGGACTACACAATGAGCAGTTCTTC,CASSQGLHNEQFF
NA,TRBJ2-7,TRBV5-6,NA,TGTGCCAGCAGCTTTGAGGGGGGCCACGAGCAGTACTTC,CASSFEGGHEQYF
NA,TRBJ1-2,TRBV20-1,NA,TGCAGTGCTAGTTGGGACCCCTATGGCTACACCTTC,CSASWDPYGYTF
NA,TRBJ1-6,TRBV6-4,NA,TGTGCCAGCAGTGATTCTCCTAATTCACCCCTCCACTTT,CASSDSPNSPLHF
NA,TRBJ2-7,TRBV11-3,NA,TGTGCCAGCAGCTCGAAAGGTGTGGGCGGCTACGAGCAGTACTTC,CASSSKGVGGYEQYF
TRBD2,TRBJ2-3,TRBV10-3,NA,TGTGCCTCATATTCGACTAGCGGGCCCACAGATACGCAGTATTTT,CASYSTSGPTDTQYF
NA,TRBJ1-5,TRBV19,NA,TGTGCCAGTAGTATGAGGCAGGGTGACAATCAGCCCCAGCATTTT,CASSMRQGDNQPQHF
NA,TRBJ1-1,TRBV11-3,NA,TGTGCCAGCAGCTCGTGGATCGCTTTAGAAGCTTTCTTT,CASSSWIALEAFF
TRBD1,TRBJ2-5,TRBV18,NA,TGTGCCAGCTCACGTAACGGGGACAGCCAAGAGACCCAGTACTTC,CASSRNGDSQETQYF
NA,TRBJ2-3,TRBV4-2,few,TGTGCCAGCAGCCAAGACGGGGGCGGGACCTCCTTAGATACGCAGTATTTT,CASSQDGGGTSLDTQYF
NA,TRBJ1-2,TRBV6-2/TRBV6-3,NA,TGTGCCAGCAGTTACTCGACGGCAGGGCGGGGCTATGGCTACACCTTC,CASSYSTAGRGYGYTF
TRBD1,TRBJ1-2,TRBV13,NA,TGTGCCAGCAGCTTAAGGGGGACAGGGGCTGGCTACACCTTC,CASSLRGTGAGYTF
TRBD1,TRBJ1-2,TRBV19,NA,TGTGCCAGTAGTCCACCCTACAGGGGGGACGAGAGCTACACCTTC,CASSPPYRGDESYTF
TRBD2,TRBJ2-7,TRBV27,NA,TGTGCCAGCAGTTTATTGCGGGGGGACTACGAGCAGTACTTC,CASSLLRGDYEQYF
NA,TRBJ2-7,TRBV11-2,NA,TGTGCCAGCAGACTCGGGCGTTACGAGCAGTACTTC,CASRLGRYEQYF
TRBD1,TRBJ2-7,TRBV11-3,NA,TGTGCCAGTGTCGGACAGGGAAAGTTCTACGAGCAGTACTTC,CASVGQGKFYEQYF
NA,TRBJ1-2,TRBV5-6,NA,TGTGCCAGCAGCCGCCGGGACGGATCCCTGGGCTACACCTTC,CASSRRDGSLGYTF
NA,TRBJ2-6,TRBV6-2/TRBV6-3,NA,TGTGCCAGCAGTAGGGGTAACTCTGGGGCCAACGTCCTGACTTTC,CASSRGNSGANVLTF
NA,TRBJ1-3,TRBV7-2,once,TGTGCCAGCAGCTTAGAATTTTCCTCAATCTCTGGAAACACCATATATTTT,CASSLEFSSISGNTIYF
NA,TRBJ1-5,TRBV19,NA,TGTGCCAGTAGTATAGAAGGGTTGGGGGGCAATCAGCCCCAGCATTTT,CASSIEGLGGNQPQHF
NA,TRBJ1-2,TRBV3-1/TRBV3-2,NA,TGTGCCAGCAGCCAAGATTGGGGGGGGTATGGCTACACCTTC,CASSQDWGGYGYTF
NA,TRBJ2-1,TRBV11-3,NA,TGTGCCAGCAGCCACCGGGACTCCCGTTATGATGAGCAGTTCTTC,CASSHRDSRYDEQFF
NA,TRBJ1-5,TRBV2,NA,TGTGCCAGCTGGGGGATAGGCCAGCCCCAGCATTTT,CASWGIGQPQHF